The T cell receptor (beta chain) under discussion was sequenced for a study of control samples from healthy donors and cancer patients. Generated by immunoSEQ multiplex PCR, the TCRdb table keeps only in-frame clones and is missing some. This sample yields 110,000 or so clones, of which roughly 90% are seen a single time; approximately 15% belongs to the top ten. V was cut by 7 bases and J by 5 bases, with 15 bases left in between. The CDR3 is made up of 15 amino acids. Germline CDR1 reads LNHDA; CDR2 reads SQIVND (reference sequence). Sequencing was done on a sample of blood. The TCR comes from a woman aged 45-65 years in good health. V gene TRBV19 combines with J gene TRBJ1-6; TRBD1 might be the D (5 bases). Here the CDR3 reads CASTEGLRNNSPLHF. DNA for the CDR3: TGTGCCAGTACAGAGGGGCTTAGAAATAATTCACCCCTCCACTTT. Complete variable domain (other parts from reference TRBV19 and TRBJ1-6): DGGITQSPKYLFRKEGQNVTLSCEQNLNHDAMYWYRQDPGQGLRLIYYSQIVNDFQKGDIAEGYSVSREKKESFPLTVTSAQKNPTAFYLCASTEGLRNNSPLHFGNGTRLTVT.